This T cell receptor (beta chain) came from a study of T cell responses to AZD1222 COVID-19 vaccine. Findings and limits, study-wide: Dominant CD4 TCR responses targeted spike regions 160-218 and 743-854. Increases in Spike-specific TCR breadth and depth were seen after two AZD1222 doses. White British people made up most donors, females outnumbered males, and clonal diversity was possibly underestimated.

Per the germline V gene, CDR1 is MNHEY and CDR2 is SVGAGI. This CDR3 is 14 amino acids long. V lost 2 bases and J lost 1, with 8 bases in between. With regard to this clone: Its target is unknown.

Repertoires were generated with immunoSEQ multiplex PCR, while TCRdb's copy carries only in-frame clones and drops some. The repertoire holds tens of thousands of clones, 65% to 85% seen once, with under 25% in the top ten. The TCR originated in an adult in good health. V and J are TRBV6-5 and TRBJ1-1; D gene uncertain. Sequencing was performed on peripheral blood, taken on day 0 of AZD1222 vaccination. Here the CDR3 reads CASSYQEGNTEAFF. CDR3 nucleotides: TGTGCCAGCAGTTACCAGGAAGGGAACACTGAAGCTTTCTTT.